The clone carrying this TCR beta chain was observed a single time. No antigen is known for it. TCRdb re-analysed the RACE reads in MiXCR, keeping a single row per CDR3 protein. This table has around 99,000 distinct CDR3 sequences, 12% appearing once. Time point indicated: patch test 1, 2 weeks after DPC sensitization. The treatment denotes: therapeutic diphenylcyclopropenone sensitization with weekly scalp DPC. This entry is derived from a study of human T cells and chemical hapten exposure. Whole-study findings and limits: Because they had alopecia, donors may respond immunologically unlike healthy people.

This receptor was taken from a woman between 40 and 55 years old with alopecia areata. Some clones in this sample may be carry-over from other donors' samples. The source material was whole blood, sampled in connection with sensitization to the hapten diphenylcyclopropenone (DPC).

The CDR3 loop is CASRKQGQDIQYF. The CDR3, as DNA: TGTGCCAGCAGGAAACAGGGGCAGGACATTCAGTACTTC. V usage is TRBV28 and J usage is TRBJ2-4; TRBD1 matches 7 bases. The CDR3 runs to 13 residues. V gave up 6 bases and J gave up 8 bases; unmatched junction bases: 7. CDR1 is MDHEN and CDR2 is SYDVKM in the germline V gene.